What follows describes a single TCR beta chain. Its antigen is undetermined. This sample is drawn from a study of cytomegalovirus exposure and HLA in healthy donors. Whole-study findings and limits: Immune exposure data for these donors was limited to CMV serostatus. Excluded: some indistinguishable V segments such as TRBV6-2 and TRBV6-3.

This cohort consisted of healthy bone marrow donors. This PCR relied on a set of 60 Vbeta primers and 13 Jbeta primers. Assay used: immunoSEQ multiplex PCR; TCRdb lists only in-frame clones, some missing. This table has over 150,000 clones, approximately 80% appearing once. Germline CDR1 is LGHNA and CDR2 is YNFKEQ. There are 17 residues in the CDR3. Germline trimming cut 1 base from V and 7 bases from J; bases unmatched to any gene: 10. Source material: PBMCs. The J gene is TRBJ2-1, the V gene TRBV4-2, with 10 nucleotides matching TRBD2. The sequence was obtained from a man aged 25 to 40 in good health and CMV-seropositive. The DNA of the CDR3 is TGTGCCAGCAGCCAAGCCAACCTAGCGGGAGTTGGGAATGAGCAGTTCTTC. Protein sequence: CASSQANLAGVGNEQFF.